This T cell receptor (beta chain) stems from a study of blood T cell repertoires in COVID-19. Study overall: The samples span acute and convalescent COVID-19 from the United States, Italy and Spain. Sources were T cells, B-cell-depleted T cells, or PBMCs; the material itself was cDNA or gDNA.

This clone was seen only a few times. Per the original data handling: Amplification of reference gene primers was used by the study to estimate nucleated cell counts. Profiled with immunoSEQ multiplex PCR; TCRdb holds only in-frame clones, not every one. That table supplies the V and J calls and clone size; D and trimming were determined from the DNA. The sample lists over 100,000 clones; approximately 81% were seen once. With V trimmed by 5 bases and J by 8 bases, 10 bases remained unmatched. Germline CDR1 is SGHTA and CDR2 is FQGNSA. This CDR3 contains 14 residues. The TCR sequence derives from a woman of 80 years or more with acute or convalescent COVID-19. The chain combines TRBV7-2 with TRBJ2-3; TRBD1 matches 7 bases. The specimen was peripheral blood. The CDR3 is CASSPGQEASTQYF. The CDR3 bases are TGTGCCAGCAGCCCCGGACAGGAGGCCTCTACGCAGTATTTT.